This is a list of T cell receptor beta chains from one sample in a study of cytomegalovirus exposure and HLA in healthy donors. Assay: immunoSEQ multiplex PCR; the TCRdb copy retains only in-frame clones and omits some. The top ten clones hold about 2.5% of a sample with over 200,000 clones, 77% of them seen once. The source material was PBMCs. Receptors were obtained from a woman aged 60-75 years in good health and CMV-seropositive. Each CDR3 is given with its conserved first and last residue. The D gene is left open where the match is weak. Some rows have no size entry. The others give once, few or many, or a class for an expanded clone.

j_call d_call v_call clone_size cdr3_aa cdr3_nt
TRBJ2-1 TRBD2 TRBV2 - CASSEAGLAGIYNEQFF TGTGCCAGCAGTGAAGCGGGACTAGCGGGAATTTACAATGAGCAGTTCTTC
TRBJ2-1 TRBD2 TRBV5-1 once CASRPRTSGHEQFF TGCGCCAGCAGGCCGAGGACTAGCGGACATGAGCAGTTCTTC
TRBJ2-7 - TRBV14 - CASSQRRGLGEQYF TGTGCCAGCAGCCAAAGGCGAGGGTTAGGAGAGCAGTACTTC
TRBJ1-1 - TRBV18 - CASSPLSGFNTEAFF TGTGCCAGCTCACCACTTTCAGGCTTTAACACTGAAGCTTTCTTT
TRBJ1-1 - TRBV10-1 - CASSASTGPLEAFF TGCGCCAGCAGTGCGTCGACAGGCCCCCTAGAAGCTTTCTTT
TRBJ1-2 - TRBV5-1 once CASSLLGQSAYGYTF TGCGCCAGCAGCTTGCTCGGACAGTCCGCCTATGGCTACACCTTC
TRBJ1-1 TRBD1 TRBV7-6 few CASSVQGGTEAFF TGTGCCAGCAGCGTTCAGGGGGGCACTGAAGCTTTCTTT
TRBJ1-1 - TRBV10-3 - CAIRGSARNTEAFF TGTGCCATTAGGGGGTCCGCTCGGAACACTGAAGCTTTCTTT
TRBJ2-1 TRBD2 TRBV2 - CASRGTSVGEQFF TGTGCCAGCAGGGGAACTAGCGTGGGTGAGCAGTTCTTC
TRBJ2-3 - TRBV29-1 - CSVEVDSPPQYF TGCAGCGTTGAAGTAGATTCTCCTCCGCAGTATTTT
TRBJ2-7 - TRBV28 - CASRYSGTYEQYF TGTGCCAGCAGGTACTCGGGGACTTACGAGCAGTACTTC
TRBJ2-3 - TRBV20-1 - CSADVENTQYF TGCAGTGCTGACGTGGAGAATACGCAGTATTTT
TRBJ2-1 - TRBV27 - CASSLYASNEQFF TGTGCCAGCAGTTTATACGCCAGCAATGAGCAGTTCTTC
TRBJ1-2 TRBD1 TRBV19 - CASTSGDRVRGNYGYTF TGTGCCAGTACCTCAGGGGACAGGGTGAGAGGCAACTATGGCTACACCTTC
TRBJ1-5 - TRBV19 - CASIPGDSNQPQHF TGTGCCAGTATCCCGGGTGATAGCAATCAGCCCCAGCATTTT
TRBJ2-5 - TRBV18 - CASSPPEGWETQYF TGTGCCAGCTCACCACCGGAGGGCTGGGAGACCCAGTACTTC
TRBJ1-1 - TRBV6-1 - CASSERQKKSEAFF TGTGCCAGCAGTGAAAGACAGAAAAAGTCAGAAGCTTTCTTT
TRBJ1-5 - TRBV5-1 - CASSLTGLYNQPQHF TGCGCCAGCAGCTTGACAGGACTATACAATCAGCCCCAGCATTTT
TRBJ2-6 - TRBV11-1 - CASSSKTGSGANVLTF TGTGCCAGCAGTTCGAAGACCGGGTCGGGGGCCAACGTCCTGACTTTC
TRBJ2-7 - TRBV6-6 - CASSNREQGNYEQYF TGTGCCAGCAGTAACCGGGAACAGGGTAACTACGAGCAGTACTTC
TRBJ2-7 TRBD2 TRBV7-2 few CASRHRLAGTYEQYF TGTGCCAGCAGACACCGACTAGCGGGAACCTACGAGCAGTACTTC
TRBJ2-3 TRBD2 TRBV9 - CASSVGGLAGGDTQYF TGTGCCAGCAGCGTAGGGGGACTAGCGGGCGGAGATACGCAGTATTTT
TRBJ2-7 TRBD1 TRBV5-4 once CASSGKTGDGEQYF TGTGCCAGCAGCGGCAAGACAGGGGACGGCGAGCAGTACTTC
TRBJ2-7 TRBD1 TRBV28 once CASRHRGYEQYF TGTGCCAGCAGGCACAGGGGATACGAGCAGTACTTC
TRBJ1-1 - TRBV6-5 - CASSQDWTTEAFF TGTGCCAGCAGTCAGGACTGGACCACTGAAGCTTTCTTT
TRBJ2-6 TRBD1 TRBV7-8 - CASSLEGDRTGANVLTF TGTGCCAGCAGCTTAGAGGGGGACAGAACTGGGGCCAACGTCCTGACTTTC
TRBJ2-2 TRBD1 TRBV29-1 - CSGRDRGRSGELFF TGCAGCGGCCGGGACAGGGGGCGAAGCGGGGAGCTGTTTTTT